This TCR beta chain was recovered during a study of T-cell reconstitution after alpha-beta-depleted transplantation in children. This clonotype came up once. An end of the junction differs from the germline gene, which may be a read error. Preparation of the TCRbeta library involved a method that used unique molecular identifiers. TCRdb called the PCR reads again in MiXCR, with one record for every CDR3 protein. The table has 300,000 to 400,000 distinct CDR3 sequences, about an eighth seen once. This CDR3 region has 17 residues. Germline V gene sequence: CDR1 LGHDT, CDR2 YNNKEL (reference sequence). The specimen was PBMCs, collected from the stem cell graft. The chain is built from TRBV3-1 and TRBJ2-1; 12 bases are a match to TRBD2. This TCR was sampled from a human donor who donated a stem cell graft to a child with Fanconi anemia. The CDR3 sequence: CACSQETTSGGPDEQFF. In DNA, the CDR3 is TGTGCCTGCAGCCAAGAAACAACTAGCGGGGGGCCGGATGAGCAGTTCTTC.